Shown below are 29 T cell receptor beta chains from a single sample sequenced in a study of shared clonotypes between healthy human individuals. Sequencing used immunoSEQ multiplex PCR; TCRdb keeps in-frame clones, though not all of them. Found here are about 2 million clones, roughly 94% of them singletons; the top ten hold roughly 1.2%. CD8 cells classed as naive were CD45RO-negative and positively selected for CCR7, excluding terminally differentiated effector memory CD45RA+ cells. The material sequenced was naive CD8+ T cells sorted from blood. All receptors come from a man between 18 and 29 years old in good health.

The V call is TRBV7-9, the J call TRBJ2-7; no reliable D call. V was clipped by 1 base and J by 7 bases, with 8 bases between them. CDR1 and CDR2 (germline): SEHNR, FQNEAQ (reference sequence). There are 12 residues in the CDR3. The DNA for the CDR3 is TGTGCCAGCAGCTTAGGTTCCTGGGAGCAGTACTTC. Its translation: CASSLGSWEQYF.

This clone is a singleton in its sample. The V gene is TRBV4-2, the J gene TRBJ2-7, with D possibly being TRBD2 (5 bases). The CDR3 sequence is 14 residues long. Germline-derived CDR1 and CDR2 are LGHNA and YNFKEQ. V lost 5 bases and J 2 bases, leaving 13 bases between the germline ends. The CDR3 reads CASSTPGGAYEQYF. CDR3 nucleotide sequence: TGTGCCAGCAGCACGCCCGGAGGAGCCTACGAGCAGTACTTC.

The chain links TRBV29-1 to TRBJ2-1; 8 bases line up with TRBD2. The CDR3 spans 15 residues. Trimming took 7 bases from V and 4 from J; bases not matched to a gene: 12. Per the germline V gene, CDR1 is SQVTM and CDR2 is ANQGSEA. DNA for the CDR3: TGCAGCGCCCCATCAGCGGGAGCGGGGTACAATGAGCAGTTCTTC. The encoded protein is CSAPSAGAGYNEQFF.

The V and J genes are TRBV6-1 and TRBJ2-3, with 11 positions matching TRBD1. The J segment lost 3 bases and the V segment lost 11 bases, leaving 7 bases of the junction unmatched. The CDR3 runs to 14 residues. Germline assignment: CDR1 MNHNS and CDR2 SASEGT. CDR3 in amino acids: CAGGTGGLTDTQYF. In DNA, the CDR3 is TGTGCCGGGGGGACAGGGGGGTTAACAGATACGCAGTATTTT.

As DNA, the CDR3 is TGTGCCAGCAGCCTTGCGGGGATCGATCTGACTGAAGCTTTCTTT. Translation gives CASSLAGIDLTEAFF. This chain joins TRBV7-9 and TRBJ1-1; the D is unclear. In germline, CDR1 is SEHNR, CDR2 FQNEAQ (reference sequence). Trimming left V 5 bases short and J 5 bases short, with 18 bases between. This CDR3 spans 15 amino acids.

V is TRBV9 and J is TRBJ2-3; TRBD1 matches at 9 bases. CDR3 length: 16 residues. Losses at the gene ends were 3 bases for V and 0 bases for J; bases not matched to a gene: 5. The germline CDR1 and CDR2 sequences are SGDLS and YYNGEE. DNA of the CDR3: TGTGCCAGCAGCGGATGGACAGGGGTTAGCACAGATACGCAGTATTTT. Encoded protein: CASSGWTGVSTDTQYF.

J is TRBJ1-5 and V is TRBV6-5, with D possibly matching TRBD1 (5 bases). Germline V gives CDR1 MNHEY, CDR2 SVGAGI. The germline V and J ends were trimmed by 6 bases and 8 bases, with 11 bases remaining between them. CDR3 size: 12 residues. The CDR3, as DNA: TGTGCCAGCAGGAACCCGGGGGAGCCCCAGCATTTT. Protein product: CASRNPGEPQHF.

This chain connects TRBV27 to TRBJ2-7, with 14 bases that match TRBD2. Germline V gene sequence: CDR1 MNHEY, CDR2 SMNVEV (reference sequence). Trimming removed 6 bases from V and 6 bases from J; junction bases left unmatched: 10. This CDR3 spans 16 amino acids. The CDR3 sequence is CASSITGLAGGSEQYF. Written as DNA, the CDR3 is TGTGCCAGCAGCATAACCGGACTAGCGGGGGGATCCGAGCAGTACTTC.

The chain links TRBV5-1 to TRBJ2-5; the D gene is possibly TRBD2 (5 bases). The last part of the DNA fits TRBJ2-7 better; the J call may be wrong. The CDR3 is 14 residues long. CDR1 is SGHRS, CDR2 YFSETQ, per germline. CDR3 loop: CASSAVTGNYEQYF. The CDR3 nucleotides read TGCGCCAGCAGCGCCGTTACGGGGAACTACGAGCAGTACTTC.

The V gene is TRBV9, the J gene TRBJ2-5; D ambiguous. Germline CDR1 and CDR2: SGDLS and YYNGEE. The V end lost 0 bases, the J end lost 2 bases, and 14 bases lay between the germline ends. This CDR3 is built from 16 residues. The CDR3 region has the DNA TGTGCCAGCAGCGTAGATGGGGTAGCCCCTCAAGAGACCCAGTACTTC. It specifies CASSVDGVAPQETQYF. The whole variable domain, filled in from reference TRBV9 and TRBJ2-5, reads DSGVTQTPKHLITATGQRVTLRCSPRSGDLSVYWYQQSLDQGLQFLIQYYNGEERAKGNILERFSAQQFPDLHSELNLSSLELGDSALYFCASSVDGVAPQETQYFGPGTRLLVL.

This chain links TRBV4-1 with TRBJ1-5; no clear D gene. The CDR3 is 14 residues long. V lost 5 bases and J lost 4, with 12 bases in between. Germline CDR1 and CDR2: MGHRA and YSYEKL. As DNA, the CDR3 is TGCGCCAGCAGCTTCGTGCACGAGAATCAGCCCCAGCATTTT. Amino acid sequence: CASSFVHENQPQHF.

The rearrangement uses TRBV9 and TRBJ2-1, with D perhaps TRBD2 (6 bases). Per germline, CDR1 SGDLS and CDR2 YYNGEE. This CDR3 is built from 15 residues. Between the trimmed V and J ends, which lost 0 bases and 2 bases, there was a span of 9 bases. The CDR3 nucleotides are TGTGCCAGCAGCGTAGCCGGGAGCACCTACAATGAGCAGTTCTTC. Its protein product is CASSVAGSTYNEQFF.

The genes are TRBV6-1 and TRBJ2-3; D ambiguous. V was clipped by 5 bases and J by 0 bases, with 9 bases between them. The CDR3 is 14 amino acids. Germline-derived CDR1 and CDR2 are MNHNS and SASEGT. The CDR3 spells CASSPRTSTDTQYF. The DNA for the CDR3 is TGTGCCAGCAGTCCACGGACGAGCACAGATACGCAGTATTTT.

The chain carries TRBV19 and TRBJ1-6; D remains unclear. Per the germline V gene, CDR1 is LNHDA and CDR2 is SQIVND (reference sequence). Trimming removed 8 bases from V and 10 bases from J, with 15 bases in between. The CDR3 extends over 13 amino acids. The CDR3 spells CASASDGESPLHF. DNA for the CDR3: TGTGCCAGTGCGTCCGACGGGGAATCACCCCTCCACTTT.

This chain uses TRBV7-9 with TRBJ2-5; 8 nucleotides match TRBD2. V gave up 2 bases and J gave up 5 bases; unmatched junction bases: 7. CDR1 and CDR2 (germline): SEHNR, FQNEAQ (reference sequence). This CDR3 spans 15 amino acids. This CDR3 reads CASSLWREVQETQYF. The CDR3 coding sequence is TGTGCCAGCAGCTTATGGCGGGAGGTCCAGGAGACCCAGTACTTC.

The chain links TRBV5-5 to TRBJ2-7, with TRBD1 identical over 7 bases. After removal of 6 bases from V and 0 bases from J, the junction contained 12 bases not matched to a gene. Germline V CDR1 and CDR2: SGHKS, YYEKEE (reference sequence). The CDR3 has 16 residues. In nucleotides, the CDR3 is TGTGCCAGCACAGCTTTGAGACAGGGAAGCTCCTACGAGCAGTACTTC. The encoded protein is CASTALRQGSSYEQYF. Supplemented by reference TRBV5-5 and TRBJ2-7, the full variable domain reads DAGVTQSPTHLIKTRGQQVTLRCSPISGHKSVSWYQQVLGQGPQFIFQYYEKEERGRGNFPDRFSARQFPNYSSELNVNALLLGDSALYLCASTALRQGSSYEQYFGPGTRLTVT.

The chain uses TRBV10-2 and TRBJ2-5; TRBD1 agrees at 11 bases. Germline lookup yields CDR1 WSHSY and CDR2 SAAADI. The CDR3 has 16 amino acids. The junction had 4 bases not matched to a gene; V was cut back by 0 bases and J by 4 bases. The CDR3 sequence: CASSESRTGGRETQYF. CDR3 in DNA: TGCGCCAGCAGTGAGTCCAGGACAGGGGGCCGAGAGACCCAGTACTTC.

This sequence joins TRBV27 and TRBJ2-7; weak D call: TRBD1 (6 bases). The CDR3 extends over 12 amino acids. Germline values: CDR1 MNHEY, CDR2 SMNVEV (reference sequence). Trimming removed 10 bases from V and 1 base from J, with 11 bases in between. This chain's CDR3 is CATSDSSYEQYF. The CDR3 region has the DNA TGTGCCACATCGGACAGTTCCTACGAGCAGTACTTC.

The chain is built from TRBV2 and TRBJ2-2; D remains ambiguous. Germline assignment: CDR1 SNHLY and CDR2 FYNNEI. Trimming took off 3 bases at V and 3 bases at J, with 8 bases between the two ends. The CDR3 loop spans 14 amino acids. This CDR3 is CASSDWVDTGELFF. As DNA, the CDR3 is TGTGCCAGCAGTGATTGGGTTGACACCGGGGAGCTGTTTTTT.

The chain has TRBV30 and TRBJ2-3; 10 bases agree with TRBD2. With V trimmed by 4 bases and J by 4 bases, 8 bases remained unmatched. This CDR3 contains 15 residues. Germline V gene lookup returns CDR1 GTSNPN and CDR2 SVGIG (reference sequence). The CDR3 DNA reads TGTGCCTGGATCTCTAGCGGGGGAGAGGCAGATACGCAGTATTTT. This translates into CAWISSGGEADTQYF. Filled out from reference TRBV30 and TRBJ2-3, the complete variable domain reads SQTIHQWPATLVQPVGSPLSLECTVEGTSNPNLYWYRQAAGRGLQLLFYSVGIGQISSEVPQNLSASRPQDRQFILSSKKLLLSDSGFYLCAWISSGGEADTQYFGPGTRLTVL.

This clone was recorded once. The chain links TRBV10-3 to TRBJ2-5, with 12 bases lining up with TRBD1. Germline trimming cut 7 bases from V and 1 base from J; bases unmatched to any gene: 10. The CDR3 has 17 residues. Germline V gene lookup returns CDR1 ENHRY and CDR2 SYGVKD. The CDR3 loop is CAITSGTGGLGQETQYF. CDR3 DNA: TGTGCCATCACCTCCGGGACAGGGGGCCTAGGCCAAGAGACCCAGTACTTC.

This sequence joins TRBV5-4 and TRBJ1-2; TRBD1 is a possible D gene (5 bases). V lost 0 bases to trimming and J lost 3 bases, with 12 bases between them. The length of the CDR3 is 15 residues. Germline CDR1 and CDR2: SGHNT and YYREEE (reference sequence). This CDR3 reads CASSLEQEHYYGYTF. The DNA of the CDR3 is TGTGCCAGCAGCTTGGAACAGGAGCACTACTATGGCTACACCTTC.

This sequence joins TRBV19 and TRBJ2-7; 8 bases agree with TRBD1. V lost 4 bases and J lost 6; bases outside the gene matches: 5. Germline values: CDR1 LNHDA, CDR2 SQIVND (reference sequence). CDR3 length: 13 residues. The CDR3 here is CASSSGTGGEQYF. CDR3 nucleotides: TGTGCCAGTAGTAGCGGGACAGGCGGCGAGCAGTACTTC. The full variable domain, completed using reference TRBV19 and TRBJ2-7, is DGGITQSPKYLFRKEGQNVTLSCEQNLNHDAMYWYRQDPGQGLRLIYYSQIVNDFQKGDIAEGYSVSREKKESFPLTVTSAQKNPTAFYLCASSSGTGGEQYFGPGTRLTVT.

V is TRBV6-1 and J is TRBJ1-1, with a weak D call TRBD1 (6 bases). In germline, CDR1 is MNHNS, CDR2 SASEGT. The length of the CDR3 is 15 residues. Trimming left V 3 bases short and J 3 bases short, with 14 bases between. CDR3 amino acids: CASSDVSGHHTEAFF. The CDR3 nucleotides are TGTGCCAGCAGTGACGTTTCGGGACACCACACTGAAGCTTTCTTT.

This chain links TRBV13 with TRBJ1-2; 11 positions match TRBD1. This CDR3 spans 13 amino acids. Trimming took 4 bases from V and 6 from J; bases not matched to a gene: 1. Germline CDR1 reads PRHDT; CDR2 reads FYEKMQ (reference sequence). CDR3 protein: CASSSGQGDGYTF. In DNA form, the CDR3 reads TGTGCCAGCAGCTCGGGACAGGGGGATGGCTACACCTTC.

In nucleotides, the CDR3 is TGTGCCAGCAGCTTCAGGGAAACCTACGAGCAGTACTTC. Its translation: CASSFRETYEQYF. J is TRBJ2-7 and V is TRBV11-2; possible D gene TRBD1, 5 bases. Trimming stripped 3 bases from V and 2 bases from J, with 8 bases between. The CDR3 contains 13 residues. Per the germline V gene, CDR1 is SGHAT and CDR2 is FQNNGV.

The chain joins TRBV20-1 to TRBJ2-7, with D possibly being TRBD1 or TRBD2 (5 bases each). CDR1 DFQATT and CDR2 SNEGSKA come from the germline V gene (reference sequence). V lost 6 bases to trimming and J lost 6 bases, with 12 bases between them. There are 11 residues in the CDR3. The CDR3 protein is CSAGVEREQYF. CDR3 DNA sequence: TGCAGTGCGGGGGTCGAGCGCGAGCAGTACTTC.

This rearrangement joins TRBV7-6 to TRBJ2-1, with 7 bases fitting TRBD2. The CDR3 runs 16 residues. CDR1 and CDR2 (germline): SGHVS, FNYEAQ. Unmatched junction bases numbered 14, after V lost 4 bases and J lost 8 bases. The CDR3 is CASSSLGGRYNYEQFF. CDR3 DNA sequence: TGTGCCAGCAGCTCTCTGGGCGGGAGATATAATTATGAGCAGTTCTTC.

The V call is TRBV5-6, the J call TRBJ2-3, with 9 positions matching TRBD2. With 1 base clipped from V and 2 bases from J, the junction kept 8 bases outside the gene matches. CDR3 length: 17 amino acids. Germline assignment: CDR1 SGHDT and CDR2 YYEEEE. The CDR3 sequence is CASSLQWASGITDTQYF. The CDR3 DNA sequence: TGTGCCAGCAGCTTGCAGTGGGCTAGCGGGATCACAGATACGCAGTATTTT. Looking up the rest from reference TRBV5-6 and TRBJ2-3 gives the full variable domain: DAGVTQSPTHLIKTRGQQVTLRCSPKSGHDTVSWYQQALGQGPQFIFQYYEEEERQRGNFPDRFSGHQFPNYSSELNVNALLLGDSALYLCASSLQWASGITDTQYFGPGTRLTVL.